These 27 T cell receptor beta chains were all obtained from the same sample, sequenced in a study of blood T cell repertoires in COVID-19. Profiled with immunoSEQ multiplex PCR; TCRdb holds only in-frame clones, not every one. Found here are around 200,000 clones, around nine tenths of them singletons; the top ten hold about 6.2%. The specimen sequenced was peripheral blood. These receptors came from a man between 60 and 75 years old who had recovered from COVID-19.

This chain links TRBV6-6 with TRBJ2-5; the D gene is possibly TRBD2 (6 bases). This CDR3 comprises 11 residues. V shed 8 bases and J shed 5 bases, with 9 bases lying between them. The germline V gene encodes CDR1 MNHNY and CDR2 SVGAGI (reference sequence). CDR3 sequence (DNA): TGTGCCAGCTCTGCGGGGGAGACCCAGTACTTC. As protein: CASSAGETQYF.

The rearrangement uses TRBV6-4 and TRBJ1-1, with a possible D match to TRBD1 (5 bases). The CDR3 is 13 residues long. Germline CDR1 and CDR2: MRHNA and SNTAGT. The germline V and J ends were trimmed by 4 bases and 6 bases, with 12 bases remaining between them. DNA of the CDR3: TGTGCCAGCAGTGGCCAGGGAATCCCTGAAGCTTTCTTT. Translated: CASSGQGIPEAFF.

The chain links TRBV30 to TRBJ1-5, with D possibly TRBD1 on 5 matching bases. Between the trimmed V and J ends, which lost 0 bases and 2 bases, there was a span of 20 bases. CDR3 length: 18 amino acids. Per the germline V gene, CDR1 is GTSNPN and CDR2 is SVGIG (reference sequence). The chain's CDR3 is CAWSVGRLGLGGNQPQHF. In DNA form, the CDR3 reads TGTGCCTGGAGTGTGGGCAGGTTGGGGCTTGGGGGCAATCAGCCCCAGCATTTT.

This chain connects TRBV7-9 to TRBJ1-5; no reliable D call. The germline V gene encodes CDR1 SEHNR and CDR2 FQNEAQ (reference sequence). The V and J ends lost 5 bases and 3 bases respectively, with 11 bases between them. The CDR3 spans 14 residues. The DNA of the CDR3 is TGTGCCAGCAGCCGGGATCAATCCAATCAGCCCCAGCATTTT. Protein product: CASSRDQSNQPQHF.

The rearrangement uses TRBV27 and TRBJ1-6; D is possibly TRBD1 (5 bases). Germline V gene data show CDR1 as MNHEY and CDR2 as SMNVEV (reference sequence). CDR3 length: 17 amino acids. Trimming left V 3 bases short and J 3 bases short, with 15 bases between. The CDR3 nucleotides read TGTGCCAGCAGTTTCTCCCTTCGGCAGGGCTATAATTCACCCCTCCACTTT. Its protein product is CASSFSLRQGYNSPLHF.

V usage is TRBV5-1 and J usage is TRBJ2-2; tentatively, D is TRBD2 (7 bases). The germline V gene encodes CDR1 SGHRS and CDR2 YFSETQ. V dropped 1 base and J dropped 3 bases, with 13 bases sitting between them. The CDR3 sequence is 16 residues long. The CDR3 DNA reads TGCGCCAGCAGCTTGTACGGGGGGCGAGACACCGGGGAGCTGTTTTTT. Its protein is CASSLYGGRDTGELFF.

This clone has a handful of counts. The genes are TRBV5-1 and TRBJ1-1, with TRBD1 matching 7 bases. V gave up 2 bases and J gave up 2 bases; unmatched junction bases: 12. This CDR3 is 17 amino acids long. Per the germline V gene, CDR1 is SGHRS and CDR2 is YFSETQ. The CDR3 protein is CASSFASGTDVNTEAFF. For the CDR3, the DNA is TGCGCCAGCAGCTTTGCATCCGGGACAGATGTCAACACTGAAGCTTTCTTT.

CDR3 protein: CASSPIPLAGVGEQFF. The CDR3 DNA reads as TGTGCCAGCAGCCCCATCCCACTAGCGGGAGTTGGTGAGCAGTTCTTC. The chain couples TRBV7-6 to TRBJ2-1; TRBD2 matches at 11 bases. CDR1 and CDR2 from the germline V gene are SGHVS and FNYEAQ. The trim removed 5 bases at V and 9 bases at J, leaving 12 bases unmatched. The CDR3 extends over 16 amino acids.

The chain links TRBV10-2 to TRBJ1-4, with no clear D. V was clipped by 3 bases and J by 3 bases, with 8 bases between them. Germline CDR1 reads WSHSY; CDR2 reads SAAADI. The CDR3 has 14 residues. CDR3 DNA sequence: TGCGCCAGCAGTGACCCAGTACCTAATGAAAAACTGTTTTTT. Protein sequence: CASSDPVPNEKLFF.

This clone appeared a few times. V is TRBV6-6 and J is TRBJ1-2; 9 bases are shared with TRBD1. This CDR3 contains 16 residues. Trimming at V came to 7 bases and at J to 0 bases, leaving 9 bases not matched to a gene. Germline lookup yields CDR1 MNHNY and CDR2 SVGAGI (reference sequence). The CDR3 here is CASTITGGKANYGYTF. CDR3 bases: TGTGCCAGCACCATCACAGGGGGCAAGGCTAACTATGGCTACACCTTC.

V gene TRBV23-1 combines with J gene TRBJ2-5; a weak D match, TRBD2 (5 bases). TRBV23-1 is reported as an ORF; its role is uncertain. CDR3 length equals 16 residues. Trimming pared 3 bases from V and 10 bases from J, leaving 24 bases between. CDR3 nucleotides: TGCGCCAGCAGTCAGCCCTTACTAGGACCTCCGGGGTGCCAGTACTTC. Translated: CASSQPLLGPPGCQYF.

The genes are TRBV28 and TRBJ2-1; D is possibly TRBD1 (6 bases). V dropped 5 bases and J dropped 4 bases, with 15 bases sitting between them. The germline V gene encodes CDR1 MDHEN and CDR2 SYDVKM. This CDR3 comprises 15 residues. CDR3 nucleotide sequence: TGTGCCAGCAGTAGTTTCCAGGGGCTATACAATGAGCAGTTCTTC. Translation: CASSSFQGLYNEQFF. The full variable domain, rest sourced from reference TRBV28 and TRBJ2-1, is DVKVTQSSRYLVKRTGEKVFLECVQDMDHENMFWYRQDPGLGLRLIYFSYDVKMKEKGDIPEGYSVSREKKERFSLILESASTNQTSMYLCASSSFQGLYNEQFFGPGTRLTVL.

The chain couples TRBV5-1 to TRBJ1-6, with D perhaps matching TRBD1 (6 bases). The germline V gene encodes CDR1 SGHRS and CDR2 YFSETQ. V shed 0 bases and J shed 8 bases, with 12 bases lying between them. The length of the CDR3 is 15 residues. The CDR3 DNA sequence: TGCGCCAGCAGCTTGGAGGGGGTTGGGGATTCACCCCTCCACTTT. This translates into CASSLEGVGDSPLHF. Looking up the rest from reference TRBV5-1 and TRBJ1-6 gives the full variable domain: KAGVTQTPRYLIKTRGQQVTLSCSPISGHRSVSWYQQTPGQGLQFLFEYFSETQRNKGNFPGRFSGRQFSNSRSEMNVSTLELGDSALYLCASSLEGVGDSPLHFGNGTRLTVT.

This clone has only one observation. This sequence joins TRBV19 and TRBJ2-1; D might be TRBD2 (7 bases). Germline V gene sequence: CDR1 LNHDA, CDR2 SQIVND (reference sequence). The CDR3 runs 16 residues. Trimming removed 5 bases from V and 1 base from J, with 15 bases in between. The DNA for the CDR3 is TGTGCCAGTAGTGACCGGGGAGGGGGATCCTACAATGAGCAGTTCTTC. Protein product: CASSDRGGGSYNEQFF.

This clone was recorded a few times. The rearrangement uses TRBV4-1 and TRBJ1-4, with 7 bases identical to TRBD1. The CDR3 totals 16 residues. J gave up 4 bases and V 0 bases, and 5 bases lay outside the gene matches. The V gene's germline CDR1 is MGHRA and CDR2 YSYEKL. For the CDR3, the DNA is TGCGCCAGCAGCCAAGATCAAAGGGGGCTTAATGAAAAACTGTTTTTT. The encoded protein is CASSQDQRGLNEKLFF.

J is TRBJ2-3 and V is TRBV5-4, with D perhaps matching TRBD2 (5 bases). Germline V CDR1 and CDR2: SGHNT, YYREEE (reference sequence). CDR3 length equals 15 residues. V lost 3 bases and J lost 3, with 14 bases in between. CDR3 nucleotide sequence: TGTGCCAGCAGCTCGAACGGGGAAGGTACAGATACGCAGTATTTT. As protein: CASSSNGEGTDTQYF.

The genes are TRBV18 and TRBJ2-6; D uncertain. The germline V and J ends were trimmed by 8 bases and 0 bases, with 11 bases remaining between them. CDR1 KGHSH and CDR2 LQKENI come from the germline V gene. This CDR3 has 15 amino acids. The chain's CDR3 is CASHIAGSGANVLTF. CDR3 nucleotides: TGTGCCAGCCACATTGCAGGCTCTGGGGCCAACGTCCTGACTTTC.

Details on this clone: At one end, the junction sequence differs from germline, possibly due to a read error. The chain is built from TRBV6-4 and TRBJ1-2, with 7 bases identical to TRBD1. The germline gives CDR1 MRHNA, CDR2 SNTAGT. The CDR3 is 15 amino acids. The CDR3 coding sequence is TGTGCCGGCAGCCCGGGGACAGACATAATCTATGGCTACACCTTC. It specifies CAGSPGTDIIYGYTF.

The gene calls are TRBV30 and TRBJ2-3, with 8 bases matching TRBD2. From germline, CDR1 is GTSNPN and CDR2 SVGIG (reference sequence). The CDR3 covers 15 residues. V lost 0 bases and J lost 1; bases outside the gene matches: 3. CDR3 sequence: CAWSVSTSGTDTQYF. CDR3 nucleotides: TGTGCCTGGAGTGTATCGACTAGCGGCACAGATACGCAGTATTTT.

The chain joins TRBV7-9 to TRBJ1-4; D perhaps matches TRBD1 (5 bases). CDR3 length: 14 amino acids. The germline V gene encodes CDR1 SEHNR and CDR2 FQNEAQ (reference sequence). Deletions cut 4 bases from V and 8 bases from J, with 14 bases between. CDR3 region: CASSSVQGEEKLFF. CDR3 sequence (DNA): TGTGCCAGCAGCTCGGTCCAGGGTGAAGAAAAACTGTTTTTT.

The rearrangement links TRBV30 to TRBJ1-1; TRBD1 matches 7 bases. The CDR3 contains 13 residues. Germline lookup yields CDR1 GTSNPN and CDR2 SVGIG (reference sequence). Trimming removed 5 bases from V and 1 base from J; junction bases left unmatched: 4. The CDR3 coding sequence is TGTGCCTGGGACAGGGAGAGGAACACTGAAGCTTTCTTT. Translating it yields CAWDRERNTEAFF.

The chain uses TRBV5-1 and TRBJ1-1; maybe TRBD1 (5 bases). The CDR3 is made up of 16 amino acids. Germline V gene sequence: CDR1 SGHRS, CDR2 YFSETQ. Trimming removed 4 bases from V and 0 bases from J, with 16 bases in between. DNA for the CDR3: TGCGCCAGCAGCCCTCAGACAGTGCCTATGAACACTGAAGCTTTCTTT. Protein: CASSPQTVPMNTEAFF.

The chain combines TRBV10-3 with TRBJ2-3, with D unclear. Germline-derived CDR1 and CDR2 are ENHRY and SYGVKD. V was cut by 0 bases and J by 0 bases, with 10 bases left in between. CDR3 size: 16 residues. CDR3 sequence reads: CAISESFRISTDTQYF. The CDR3 nucleotides read TGTGCCATCAGTGAGTCGTTCAGAATCAGCACAGATACGCAGTATTTT.

The CDR3 DNA reads TGTGCCAGCAGACTCGACAGGGGGCGAGGGGGCTACACCTTC. Translation gives CASRLDRGRGGYTF. The V and J genes are TRBV28 and TRBJ1-2; TRBD1 aligns across 10 bases. Germline trimming cut 6 bases from V and 8 bases from J; bases unmatched to any gene: 9. This CDR3 is built from 14 residues. Germline-derived CDR1 and CDR2 are MDHEN and SYDVKM.

This chain links TRBV7-9 with TRBJ1-1, with a weak D call TRBD1 (6 bases). The CDR3 contains 15 residues. V gave up 4 bases and J gave up 0 bases, with 12 bases separating them. Germline V gene data show CDR1 as SEHNR and CDR2 as FQNEAQ (reference sequence). The CDR3 loop reads CASSSLTGMNTEAFF. The CDR3 region has the DNA TGTGCCAGCAGCTCCCTGACAGGCATGAACACTGAAGCTTTCTTT.

The gene calls are TRBV6-2 or TRBV6-3 and TRBJ2-2, with D tentatively TRBD1 (6 bases). Germline values: CDR1 MNHEY, CDR2 SVGEGT. The CDR3 length is 15 residues. The germline V and J ends were trimmed by 5 bases and 0 bases, with 10 bases remaining between them. In DNA, the CDR3 is TGTGCCAGCAGTCCGACAGGAGCGAACACCGGGGAGCTGTTTTTT. Translated, it gives CASSPTGANTGELFF.

The rearrangement links TRBV5-1 to TRBJ2-1; D is possibly TRBD2 (5 bases). Germline CDR1 is SGHRS and CDR2 is YFSETQ. The CDR3 spans 14 residues. V was shortened by 2 bases and J by 3 bases, with 9 bases between the two germline ends. CDR3 in DNA: TGCGCCAGCAGCTTAGGTCGGGACTACAATGAGCAGTTCTTC. Translating it yields CASSLGRDYNEQFF. Full variable domain (rest looked up from reference TRBV5-1 and TRBJ2-1): KAGVTQTPRYLIKTRGQQVTLSCSPISGHRSVSWYQQTPGQGLQFLFEYFSETQRNKGNFPGRFSGRQFSNSRSEMNVSTLELGDSALYLCASSLGRDYNEQFFGPGTRLTVL.